The 22 T cell receptor beta chains below all came from one sample that was sequenced in a study of molecular identifiers for immune sequencing clone quantification. TCRdb reprocessed the PCR reads with MiXCR, giving one entry per CDR3 protein. The table has approximately 37,000 distinct CDR3 sequences, 19% seen once. The specimen sequenced was naive CD8+ T cells from blood, with Jurkat cell RNA spiked in. The subset: FACS-sorted CD8+CD4-CCR7+CD45RA+ naive T cells. These receptors were taken from a human donor in good health. Some libraries in this study had Jurkat cell RNA spiked in.

For this clonotype: A much more abundant neighbour one base away suggests this may be a read error. The rearrangement uses TRBV11-3 and TRBJ2-7, with 9 bases fitting TRBD1. The CDR3 is made up of 14 amino acids. Germline CDR1 SGHNT, CDR2 YENEEA. This chain's CDR3 is CASSARDRDYEQCF. In DNA, the CDR3 is TGTGCCAGCAGCGCAAGGGACAGGGACTACGAGCAGTGCTTC.

In this sample, this clonotype turned up many times. The V gene is TRBV7-9, the J gene TRBJ2-7, with D perhaps matching TRBD1 (6 bases). V was pared by 4 bases and J by 0 bases, with 10 bases between. This CDR3 has 14 residues. Germline lookup yields CDR1 SEHNR and CDR2 FQNEAQ (reference sequence). The CDR3, as DNA: TGTGCCAGCAGCTCGTGGACAGACTCCTACGAGCAGTACTTC. Its translation is CASSSWTDSYEQYF.

About this clonotype: Compared with germline, one end of the junction differs, possibly owing to a read error. J is TRBJ2-3 and V is TRBV7-9, with TRBD2 as a possible D gene (5 bases). This CDR3 comprises 17 residues. CDR1 and CDR2 from the germline V gene are SEHNR and FQNEAQ (reference sequence). DNA of the CDR3: TGTGCCAGCAGCTCAACCGGGGAAGGAGGTAGCACAGATACGCAGTACTTT. Amino acids: CASSSTGEGGSTDTQYF.

This clonotype has a count of ten or more. The V and J genes are TRBV7-9 and TRBJ1-1; D is perhaps TRBD1 (5 bases). V dropped 4 bases and J dropped 1 base, with 19 bases sitting between them. Germline lookup yields CDR1 SEHNR and CDR2 FQNEAQ (reference sequence). The CDR3 extends over 17 amino acids. CDR3 loop: CASSSTFSRQPNTEAFF. The CDR3 DNA reads TGTGCCAGCAGCTCCACTTTCTCAAGACAGCCGAACACTGAAGCTTTCTTT.

There are a few counts of this clonotype. The junction shows a germline mismatch at one end, possibly a read error. In DNA, the CDR3 is TGTGCCAGCAGTTACGGGGGTTCCAATCAGCCCCGGCATTTT. Translating gives CASSYGGSNQPRHF. V and J are TRBV6-5 and TRBJ1-5; a weak D match, TRBD1 (5 bases). Germline assignment: CDR1 MNHEY and CDR2 SVGAGI. The CDR3 is made up of 14 amino acids.

This clonotype was detected many times. The chain is built from TRBV29-1 and TRBJ1-1, with 7 bases matching TRBD1. Per germline, CDR1 SQVTM and CDR2 ANQGSEA. V was pared by 6 bases and J by 7 bases, with 5 bases of the junction left unmatched. The CDR3 consists of 11 residues. CDR3 in amino acids: CSVPGQVEAFF. The CDR3 DNA reads TGCAGCGTGCCCGGACAGGTTGAAGCTTTCTTT. Full variable domain (missing parts from reference TRBV29-1 and TRBJ1-1): SAVISQKPSRDICQRGTSLTIQCQVDSQVTMMFWYRQQPGQSLTLIATANQGSEATYESGFVIDKFPISRPNLTFSTLTVSNMSPEDSSIYLCSVPGQVEAFFGQGTRLTVV.

This clonotype has a count of ten or more. V gene TRBV27 combines with J gene TRBJ2-3, with D unclear. V was shortened by 3 bases and J by 5 bases, with 12 bases between the two germline ends. This CDR3 spans 14 amino acids. Germline CDR1 is MNHEY and CDR2 is SMNVEV (reference sequence). CDR3 sequence: CASSFLGSQDTQYF. DNA of the CDR3: TGTGCCAGCAGTTTTCTGGGATCCCAAGATACGCAGTATTTT.

This clonotype has only one observation. A much larger clone differs by one base, so this may be a read error. The chain combines TRBV6-5 with TRBJ1-1; maybe TRBD1 (6 bases). The CDR3 covers 11 residues. Germline V lookup: CDR1 MNHEY, CDR2 SVGAGI. V gave up 8 bases and J gave up 8 bases, with 12 bases separating them. The CDR3: CASGNQGEAFF. The DNA for the CDR3 is TGTGCCAGCGGAAACCAGGGGGAAGCTTTCTTT.

This clonotype was observed many times. The chain uses TRBV29-1 and TRBJ2-2, with 7 bases matching TRBD2. The CDR3 consists of 16 residues. The germline gives CDR1 SQVTM, CDR2 ANQGSEA. V shed 0 bases and J 7 bases; nucleotides not matched to a gene: 11. The CDR3 spells CSVEDAGDRAGGELFF. CDR3 DNA: TGCAGCGTTGAAGATGCGGGAGATAGGGCGGGCGGGGAGCTGTTTTTT.

This clonotype was counted many times. The rearrangement links TRBV9 to TRBJ2-5; D call uncertain. Germline assignment: CDR1 SGDLS and CDR2 YYNGEE. The CDR3 has 12 amino acids. Between the trimmed V and J ends, which lost 4 bases and 0 bases, there was a span of 4 bases. The CDR3 loop reads CASSPNQETQYF. The CDR3 DNA sequence: TGTGCCAGCAGCCCCAACCAAGAGACCCAGTACTTC.

Many counts were recorded for this clonotype. The chain combines TRBV5-6 with TRBJ2-7; tentative D call: TRBD2 (7 bases). CDR1 and CDR2 (germline): SGHDT, YYEEEE. The CDR3 extends over 15 amino acids. V was cut by 4 bases and J by 2 bases, with 16 bases left in between. Written as DNA, the CDR3 is TGTGCCAGCAGCCCAAGGGGGAGGGCCCCCTACGAGCAGTACTTC. Amino acid sequence: CASSPRGRAPYEQYF.

This clonotype was observed many times. J is TRBJ2-5 and V is TRBV29-1; D may correspond to TRBD1 or TRBD2 (5 bases each). From germline, CDR1 is SQVTM and CDR2 ANQGSEA. The V end was cut by 0 bases, the J end by 2 bases, with 13 bases between. This CDR3 has 15 amino acids. CDR3 DNA sequence: TGCAGCGTTGAAGATCATTCCGGGGCGCAAGAGACCCAGTACTTC. Amino acids: CSVEDHSGAQETQYF.

This clonotype appeared many times. The CDR3 here is CASSRERFGYTF. DNA of the CDR3: TGTGCCAGCAGCCGAGAAAGGTTCGGCTACACCTTC. V gene TRBV14 combines with J gene TRBJ1-2; the D is unclear. This CDR3 region has 12 residues. V lost 4 bases and J 8 bases, leaving 11 bases between the germline ends. CDR1 is SGHDN and CDR2 is FVKESK in the germline V gene.

Concerning this clonotype: At one boundary the junction diverges from the germline segment, which might be a read error. The V and J genes are TRBV18 and TRBJ2-3; 12 nucleotides match TRBD2. This CDR3 region has 17 residues. Germline V gene lookup returns CDR1 KGHSH and CDR2 LQKENI. The CDR3 DNA follows: TGCGCCAGCTCACCATGGACTAGCGGGACTAACACAGATACGCAGTATTTT. The encoded protein is CASSPWTSGTNTDTQYF.

This clonotype was counted ten times or more. The genes are TRBV12-3 or TRBV12-4 and TRBJ2-3; 7 nucleotides align to TRBD1. With V trimmed by 4 bases and J by 3 bases, 22 bases remained unmatched. This CDR3 is built from 20 residues. Written as DNA, the CDR3 is TGTGCCAGCAGTTCCTACCGGGACAGATCTCCTTTAGGTTCAACAGATACGCAGTATTTT. Translation gives CASSSYRDRSPLGSTDTQYF.

This clonotype has at least ten counts. In DNA form, the CDR3 reads TGTGCCAGCAGCAGAGCGACAGGGAGAACAGGAGAGACCCAGTACTTC. Its translation is CASSRATGRTGETQYF. The rearrangement links TRBV21-1 to TRBJ2-5; the table's D call of TRBD1 was not tested on the DNA. TRBV21-1 counts as a pseudogene. CDR3 length equals 16 residues.

Points on this clonotype: One base away lies a much larger clone, so this may be a sequencing read error. V usage is TRBV6-5 and J usage is TRBJ2-7; 7 bases are shared with TRBD1. J gave up 8 bases and V 6 bases, and 7 bases lay outside the gene matches. Germline CDR1 and CDR2: MNHEY and SVGAGI. The CDR3 extends over 12 amino acids. The CDR3 DNA reads as TGTGCCAGCAGAACGGGACAGTACAAGCAGTACTTC. It encodes CASRTGQYKQYF.

This clonotype has at least ten counts. V and J are TRBV9 and TRBJ2-5, with D possibly TRBD1 on 6 matching bases. Germline V gives CDR1 SGDLS, CDR2 YYNGEE. CDR3 size: 13 residues. Trimming cost V 4 bases and J 4 bases, with 11 bases left between them. CDR3 protein: CASSSGAPETQYF. CDR3 nucleotides: TGTGCCAGCAGCTCAGGGGCTCCAGAGACCCAGTACTTC.

This clonotype has more than one count but fewer than ten. A much larger clone lies one base from this, so it may be a read error. V and J are TRBV10-3 and TRBJ2-7; TRBD2 matches at 7 bases. This CDR3 contains 12 residues. The trim removed 4 bases at V and 3 bases at J, leaving 0 bases unmatched. Germline CDR1 reads ENHRY; CDR2 reads SYGVKD. This CDR3 reads CAISGGGYEQYF. CDR3 in DNA: TGTGCCATCAGTGGGGGGGGCTACGAGCAGTACTTC.

This clonotype was found many times. V and J are TRBV9 and TRBJ1-5, with a weak D call TRBD1 (6 bases). V lost 3 bases to trimming and J lost 2 bases, with 6 bases between them. Germline-derived CDR1 and CDR2 are SGDLS and YYNGEE. CDR3 size: 13 residues. The CDR3 spells CASSGTGNQPQHF. The CDR3 nucleotides are TGTGCCAGCAGCGGGACAGGCAATCAGCCCCAGCATTTT.

This clonotype was detected many times. The rearrangement joins TRBV6-6 to TRBJ2-7, with a possible D match to TRBD2 (6 bases). CDR1 and CDR2 from the germline V gene are MNHNY and SVGAGI (reference sequence). The CDR3 sequence is 12 residues long. The germline V and J ends were trimmed by 4 bases and 5 bases, with 9 bases remaining between them. The CDR3 loop reads CASSWGVDEQYF. As DNA, the CDR3 is TGTGCCAGCAGTTGGGGGGTCGACGAGCAGTACTTC.

This clonotype appeared many times. The V and J genes are TRBV30 and TRBJ2-7; 7 bases map to TRBD1. The CDR3 loop spans 13 amino acids. Unmatched junction bases numbered 7, after V lost 3 bases and J lost 5 bases. Germline CDR1 GTSNPN, CDR2 SVGIG (reference sequence). The CDR3: CAWRDRTLHEQYF. CDR3 coding DNA: TGTGCCTGGAGGGACAGGACCCTACACGAGCAGTACTTC.